The present T cell receptor beta chain was sequenced within a study of T cell repertoires and HLA-DP antigens. Whole-study context: One stimulator alloantigen differed from self by one groove amino acid; the other by ten. DNA input averaged around 200 ng in sorted CD137+CD4+ and 1,200 ng in pre-culture CD4+.

Purity of the untouched CD4+ T cells was about 98%. In regard to this clone: Antigen specificity is unknown.

The CDR3 contains 15 residues. The germline V gene encodes CDR1 ENHRY and CDR2 SYGVKD. V was cut by 0 bases and J by 4 bases, with 10 bases left in between. Repertoires were generated with immunoSEQ multiplex PCR, while TCRdb's copy carries only in-frame clones and drops some. The repertoire consists of about 73,000 clones, with about four fifths occurring once and the leading ten covering more than 1.5%. The clonotype comes from a man aged 55 to 70 in good health and CMV-seronegative. Sequenced: CD4+ T cells from PBMCs. The V gene is TRBV10-3, the J gene TRBJ2-1, with D possibly TRBD2 on 6 matching bases. The CDR3: CAISESTRTYNEQFF. The CDR3 region has the DNA TGTGCCATCAGTGAGTCGACTAGAACTTACAATGAGCAGTTCTTC.